These T cell receptor beta chains were read from a single sample in a study of blood T cells in healthy people across ages. MiXCR was run by TCRdb on the 5' RACE reads, yielding one entry per CDR3 protein. The table lists some 900,000 distinct CDR3 sequences, about 48% of them singletons. Sequenced: blood. The source of these receptors is a man aged 25-45 years in good health. The conserved cysteine and the conserved F or W are not part of the CDR3 here.

v_call cdr3_length cdr3_aa
TRBV7-2 17 ASSFRMVAGTGGVETQY
TRBV20-1 11 SARRSAPYEQY
TRBV4-3 17 ASSQVREIAGIYGETQY
TRBV18 10 ASSPFDYGYT
TRBV4-1 12 ASSQGDRINEQY
TRBV7-9 11 ASSLGLIETQY
TRBV3-1 16 ASSQNPRGSGGTDTQY
TRBV25-1 14 ASARLDLRVDSEQY
TRBV12-3/TRBV12-4 13 ASSLSGQGRYEQY
TRBV20-1 14 SAQQPGLLIRNEQF
TRBV7-9 13 ASSPTGARTDTQY
TRBV20-1 11 SAGPGALYEQY
TRBV5-1 12 ASSPNTFSYEQY
TRBV6-5 12 ASSRGQLLGEAF